This TCR beta chain was sequenced during a study of shared clonotypes between healthy human individuals. J lost 3 bases, V lost 3 bases, and 8 bases had no gene match. There are 15 residues in the CDR3. CDR1 and CDR2 from the germline V gene are SGHRS and YFSETQ. The assay was immunoSEQ multiplex PCR, and TCRdb's table has in-frame clones only and misses some. The table lists under 350,000 clones, 87% of them singletons. The clonotype originates from a man between 18 and 29 years old in good health. The source material was memory CD8+ T cells sorted from blood. This sample's subset: CD45RO+ cells pooled with CCR7-negative TemRA cells. The rearrangement links TRBV5-1 to TRBJ2-7; 8 bases agree with TRBD1. CDR3 protein: CASSSWTGPDYEQYF. Here the CDR3 DNA reads TGCGCCAGCAGCTCATGGACAGGGCCGGACTACGAGCAGTACTTC. Using reference TRBV5-1 and TRBJ2-7 for the parts outside the CDR3, the full variable domain is KAGVTQTPRYLIKTRGQQVTLSCSPISGHRSVSWYQQTPGQGLQFLFEYFSETQRNKGNFPGRFSGRQFSNSRSEMNVSTLELGDSALYLCASSSWTGPDYEQYFGPGTRLTVT.